This T cell receptor beta chain appears in the sequencing data of a study of blood T cell repertoires in COVID-19. This CDR3 region has 15 residues. Original analysis: Cell counts per sample came from amplifying reference gene primers. The repertoire was sequenced with immunoSEQ multiplex PCR; TCRdb's copy has only in-frame clones and lacks some. V, J and clone size reflect that table, while D and trimming were determined from the DNA. The profile shows approximately 87,000 clones, 75% to 90% of them singletons. Material: peripheral blood. V gene TRBV7-5 combines with J gene TRBJ2-7; the DNA was not used to check the table's D call, TRBD1. TRBV7-5 is an annotated pseudogene. The receptor's source is a man in his 70s with active or convalescent COVID-19. CDR3 residues: CARRRGKARSYEQYF. The CDR3 DNA reads as TGTGCCAGAAGAAGGGGCAAGGCGCGCTCCTACGAGCAGTACTTC.